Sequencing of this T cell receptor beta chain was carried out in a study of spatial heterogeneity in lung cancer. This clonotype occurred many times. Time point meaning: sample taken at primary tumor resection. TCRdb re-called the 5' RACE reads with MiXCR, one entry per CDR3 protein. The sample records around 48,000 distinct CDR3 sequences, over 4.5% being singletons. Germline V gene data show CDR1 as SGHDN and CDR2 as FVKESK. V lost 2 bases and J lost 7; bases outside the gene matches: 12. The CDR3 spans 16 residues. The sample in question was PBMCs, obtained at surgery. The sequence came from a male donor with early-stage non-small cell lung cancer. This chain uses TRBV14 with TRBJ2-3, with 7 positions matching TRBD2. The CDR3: CASSQFLDLGRNTQYF. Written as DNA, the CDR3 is TGTGCCAGCAGCCAATTTCTTGATCTCGGGAGGAATACGCAGTATTTT.